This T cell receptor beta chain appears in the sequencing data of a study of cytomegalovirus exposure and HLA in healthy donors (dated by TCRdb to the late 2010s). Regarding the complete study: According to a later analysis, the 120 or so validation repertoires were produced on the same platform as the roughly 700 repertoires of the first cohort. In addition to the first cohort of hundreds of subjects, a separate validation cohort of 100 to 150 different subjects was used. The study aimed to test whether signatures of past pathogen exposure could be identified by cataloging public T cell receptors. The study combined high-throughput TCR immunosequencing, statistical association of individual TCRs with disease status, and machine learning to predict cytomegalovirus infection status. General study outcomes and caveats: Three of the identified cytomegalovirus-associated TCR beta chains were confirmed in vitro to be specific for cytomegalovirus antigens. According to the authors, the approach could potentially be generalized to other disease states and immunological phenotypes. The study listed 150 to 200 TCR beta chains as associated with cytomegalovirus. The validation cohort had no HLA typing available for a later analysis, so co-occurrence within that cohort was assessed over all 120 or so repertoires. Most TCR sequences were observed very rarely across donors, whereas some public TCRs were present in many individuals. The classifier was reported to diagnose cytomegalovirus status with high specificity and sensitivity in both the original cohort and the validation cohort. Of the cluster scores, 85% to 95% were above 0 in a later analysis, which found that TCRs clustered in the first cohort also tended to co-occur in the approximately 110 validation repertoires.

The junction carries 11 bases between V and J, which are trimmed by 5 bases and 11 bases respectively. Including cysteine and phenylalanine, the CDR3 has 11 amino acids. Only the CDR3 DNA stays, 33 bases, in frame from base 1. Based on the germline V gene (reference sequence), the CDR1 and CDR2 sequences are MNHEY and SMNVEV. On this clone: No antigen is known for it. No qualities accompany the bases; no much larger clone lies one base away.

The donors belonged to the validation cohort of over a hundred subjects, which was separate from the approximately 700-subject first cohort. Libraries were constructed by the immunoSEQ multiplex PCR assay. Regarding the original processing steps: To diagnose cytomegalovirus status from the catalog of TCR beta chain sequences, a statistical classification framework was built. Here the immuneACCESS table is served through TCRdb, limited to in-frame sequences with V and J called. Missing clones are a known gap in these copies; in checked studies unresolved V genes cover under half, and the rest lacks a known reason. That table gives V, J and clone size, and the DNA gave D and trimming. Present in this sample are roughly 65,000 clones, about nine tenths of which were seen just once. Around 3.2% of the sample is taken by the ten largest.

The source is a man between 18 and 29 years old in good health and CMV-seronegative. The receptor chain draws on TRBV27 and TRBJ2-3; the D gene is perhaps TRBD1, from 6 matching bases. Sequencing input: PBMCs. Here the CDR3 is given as CASSHGQLQYF. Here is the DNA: TGTGCCAGCAGTCACGGACAGCTGCAGTATTTT.